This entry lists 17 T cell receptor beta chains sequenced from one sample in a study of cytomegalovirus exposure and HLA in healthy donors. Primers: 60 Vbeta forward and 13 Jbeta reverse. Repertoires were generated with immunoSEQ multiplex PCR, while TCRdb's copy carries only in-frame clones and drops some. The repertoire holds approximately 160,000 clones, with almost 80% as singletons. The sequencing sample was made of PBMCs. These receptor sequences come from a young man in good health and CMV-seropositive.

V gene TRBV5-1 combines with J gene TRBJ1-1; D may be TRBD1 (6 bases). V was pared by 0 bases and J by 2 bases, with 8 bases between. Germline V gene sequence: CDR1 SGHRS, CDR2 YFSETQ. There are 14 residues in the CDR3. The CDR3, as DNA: TGCGCCAGCAGCTTGGCAGGGGCTAACACTGAAGCTTTCTTT. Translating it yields CASSLAGANTEAFF.

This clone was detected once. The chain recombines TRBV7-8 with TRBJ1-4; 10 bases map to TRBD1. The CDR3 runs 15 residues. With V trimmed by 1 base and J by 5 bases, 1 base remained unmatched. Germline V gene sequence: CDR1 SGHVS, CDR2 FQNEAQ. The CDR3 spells CASSLGTGGNEKLFF. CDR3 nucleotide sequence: TGTGCCAGCAGCTTAGGGACAGGGGGAAATGAAAAACTGTTTTTT.

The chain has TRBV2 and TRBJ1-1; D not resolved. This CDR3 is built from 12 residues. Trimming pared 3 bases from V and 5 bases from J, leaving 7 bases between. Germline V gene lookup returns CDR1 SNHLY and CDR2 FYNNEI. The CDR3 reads CASSDSETEAFF. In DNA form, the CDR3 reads TGTGCCAGCAGTGATAGCGAGACTGAAGCTTTCTTT.

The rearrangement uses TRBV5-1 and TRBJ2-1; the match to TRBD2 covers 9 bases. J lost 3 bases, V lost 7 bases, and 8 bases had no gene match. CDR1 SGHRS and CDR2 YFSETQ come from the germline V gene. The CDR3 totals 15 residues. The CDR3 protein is CASWGREGNYNEQFF. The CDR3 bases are TGCGCCAGCTGGGGGCGGGAGGGAAACTACAATGAGCAGTTCTTC.

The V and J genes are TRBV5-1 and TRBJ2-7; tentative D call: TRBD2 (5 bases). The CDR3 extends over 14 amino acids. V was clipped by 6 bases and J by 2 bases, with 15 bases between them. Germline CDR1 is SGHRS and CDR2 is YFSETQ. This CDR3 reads CASTHPGITYEQYF. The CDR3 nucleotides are TGCGCCAGCACCCATCCCGGGATAACCTACGAGCAGTACTTC.

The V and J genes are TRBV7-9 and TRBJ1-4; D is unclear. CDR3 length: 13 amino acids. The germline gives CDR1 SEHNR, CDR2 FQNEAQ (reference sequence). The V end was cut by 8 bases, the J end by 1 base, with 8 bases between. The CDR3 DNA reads TGTGCCAGCCCGGGTCGAACTAATGAAAAACTGTTTTTT. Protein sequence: CASPGRTNEKLFF. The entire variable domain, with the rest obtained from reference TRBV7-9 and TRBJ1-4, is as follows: DTGVSQNPRHKITKRGQNVTFRCDPISEHNRLYWYRQTLGQGPEFLTYFQNEAQLEKSRLLSDRFSAERPKGSFSTLEIQRTEQGDSAMYLCASPGRTNEKLFFGSGTQLSVL.

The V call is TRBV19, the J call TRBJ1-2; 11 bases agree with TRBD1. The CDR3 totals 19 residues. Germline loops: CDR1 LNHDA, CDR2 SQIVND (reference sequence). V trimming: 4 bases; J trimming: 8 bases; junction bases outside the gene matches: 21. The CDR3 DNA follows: TGTGCCAGTAGTACCTGGACTGGGACCGGGACAGGGGGTATGAGAGGCTACACCTTC. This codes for CASSTWTGTGTGGMRGYTF. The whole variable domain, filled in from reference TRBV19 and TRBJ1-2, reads DGGITQSPKYLFRKEGQNVTLSCEQNLNHDAMYWYRQDPGQGLRLIYYSQIVNDFQKGDIAEGYSVSREKKESFPLTVTSAQKNPTAFYLCASSTWTGTGTGGMRGYTFGSGTRLTVV.

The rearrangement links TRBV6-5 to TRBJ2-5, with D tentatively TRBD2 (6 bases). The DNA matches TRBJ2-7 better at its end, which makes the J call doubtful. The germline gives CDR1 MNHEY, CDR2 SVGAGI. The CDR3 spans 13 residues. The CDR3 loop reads CASSYSQGGEQYF. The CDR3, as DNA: TGTGCCAGCAGTTACTCTCAGGGAGGCGAGCAGTACTTC.

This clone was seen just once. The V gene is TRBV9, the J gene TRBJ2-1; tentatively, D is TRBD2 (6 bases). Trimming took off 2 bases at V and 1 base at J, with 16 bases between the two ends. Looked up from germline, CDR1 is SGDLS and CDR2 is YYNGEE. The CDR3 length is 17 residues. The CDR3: CASSVSLASASYNEQFF. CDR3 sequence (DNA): TGTGCCAGCAGCGTCTCCTTGGCTAGCGCATCCTACAATGAGCAGTTCTTC.

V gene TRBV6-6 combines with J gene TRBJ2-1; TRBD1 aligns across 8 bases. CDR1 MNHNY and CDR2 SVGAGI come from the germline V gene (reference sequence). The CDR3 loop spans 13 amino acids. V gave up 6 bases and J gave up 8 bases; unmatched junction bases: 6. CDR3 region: CASRGQGWDEQFF. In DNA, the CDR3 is TGTGCCAGCAGAGGACAGGGTTGGGATGAGCAGTTCTTC.

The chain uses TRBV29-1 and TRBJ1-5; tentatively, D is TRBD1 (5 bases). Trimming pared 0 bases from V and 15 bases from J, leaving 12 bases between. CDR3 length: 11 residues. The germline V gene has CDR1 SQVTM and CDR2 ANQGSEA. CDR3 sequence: CSVEDRGTVHF. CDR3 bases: TGCAGCGTTGAAGATCGGGGGACCGTGCATTTT.

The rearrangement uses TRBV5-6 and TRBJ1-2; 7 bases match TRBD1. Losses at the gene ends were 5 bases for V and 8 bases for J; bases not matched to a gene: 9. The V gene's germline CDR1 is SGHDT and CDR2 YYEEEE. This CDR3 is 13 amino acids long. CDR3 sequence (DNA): TGTGCCAGCAGTTTCGACAGGGCGGAAGGCTACACCTTC. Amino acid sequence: CASSFDRAEGYTF.

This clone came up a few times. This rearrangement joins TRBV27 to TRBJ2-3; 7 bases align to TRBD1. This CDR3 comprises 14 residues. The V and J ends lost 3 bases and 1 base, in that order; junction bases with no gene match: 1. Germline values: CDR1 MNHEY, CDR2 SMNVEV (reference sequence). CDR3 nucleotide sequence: TGTGCCAGCAGTTTTGACAGGGGCACAGATACGCAGTATTTT. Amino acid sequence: CASSFDRGTDTQYF.

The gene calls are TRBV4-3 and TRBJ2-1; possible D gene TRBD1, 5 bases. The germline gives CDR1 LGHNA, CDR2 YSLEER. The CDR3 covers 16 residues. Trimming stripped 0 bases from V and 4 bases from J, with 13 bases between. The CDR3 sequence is CASSQDPQGAYNEQFF. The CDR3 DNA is TGCGCCAGCAGCCAAGATCCCCAGGGCGCTTACAATGAGCAGTTCTTC.

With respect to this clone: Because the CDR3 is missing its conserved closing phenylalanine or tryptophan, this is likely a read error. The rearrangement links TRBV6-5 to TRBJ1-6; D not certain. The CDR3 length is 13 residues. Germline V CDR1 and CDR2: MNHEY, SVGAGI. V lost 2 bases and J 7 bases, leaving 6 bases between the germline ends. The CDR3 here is CASSYGDNSPLHL. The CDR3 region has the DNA TGTGCCAGCAGTTACGGTGACAATTCACCCCTCCACCTT.

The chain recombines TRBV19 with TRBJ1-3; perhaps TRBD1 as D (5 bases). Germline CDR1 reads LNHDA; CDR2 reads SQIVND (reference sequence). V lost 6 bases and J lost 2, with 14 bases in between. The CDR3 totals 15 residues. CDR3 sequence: CASSLGPGPGNTIYF. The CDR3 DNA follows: TGTGCCAGTAGCCTCGGGCCAGGGCCTGGAAACACCATATATTTT.

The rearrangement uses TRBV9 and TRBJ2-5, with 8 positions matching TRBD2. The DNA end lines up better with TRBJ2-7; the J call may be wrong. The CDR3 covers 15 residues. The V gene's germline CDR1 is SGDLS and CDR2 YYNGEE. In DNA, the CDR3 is TGTGCCAGCAGCGTAGAACTAGCGGAGCCCTACGAGCAGTACTTC. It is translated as CASSVELAEPYEQYF.